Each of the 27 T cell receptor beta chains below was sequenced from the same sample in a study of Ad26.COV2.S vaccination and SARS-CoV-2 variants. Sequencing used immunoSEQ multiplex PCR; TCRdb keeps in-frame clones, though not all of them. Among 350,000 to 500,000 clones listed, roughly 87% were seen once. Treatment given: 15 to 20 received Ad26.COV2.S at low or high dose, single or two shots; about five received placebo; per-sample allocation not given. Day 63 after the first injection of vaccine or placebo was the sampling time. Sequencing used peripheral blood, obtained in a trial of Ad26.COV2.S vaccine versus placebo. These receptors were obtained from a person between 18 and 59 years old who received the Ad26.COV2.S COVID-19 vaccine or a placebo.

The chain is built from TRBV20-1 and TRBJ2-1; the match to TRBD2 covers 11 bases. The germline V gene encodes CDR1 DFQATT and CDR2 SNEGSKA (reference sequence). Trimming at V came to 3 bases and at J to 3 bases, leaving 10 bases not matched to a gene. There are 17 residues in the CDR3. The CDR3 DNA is TGCAGTGCTAGTAGGCTAGCGGGAGGCGGGGACTACAATGAGCAGTTCTTC. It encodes CSASRLAGGGDYNEQFF.

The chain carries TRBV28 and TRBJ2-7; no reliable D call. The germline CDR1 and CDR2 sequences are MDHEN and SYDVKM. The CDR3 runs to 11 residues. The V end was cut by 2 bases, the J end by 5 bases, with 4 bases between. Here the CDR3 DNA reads TGTGCCAGCAGTTTAGGCCACGAGCAGTACTTC. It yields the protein CASSLGHEQYF. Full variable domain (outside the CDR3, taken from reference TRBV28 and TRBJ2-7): DVKVTQSSRYLVKRTGEKVFLECVQDMDHENMFWYRQDPGLGLRLIYFSYDVKMKEKGDIPEGYSVSREKKERFSLILESASTNQTSMYLCASSLGHEQYFGPGTRLTVT.

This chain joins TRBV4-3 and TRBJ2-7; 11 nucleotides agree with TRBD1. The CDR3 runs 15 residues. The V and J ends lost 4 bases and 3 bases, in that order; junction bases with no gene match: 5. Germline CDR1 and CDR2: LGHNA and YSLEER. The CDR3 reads CASSLGTGGLYEQYF. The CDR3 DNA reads TGCGCCAGCAGCCTAGGGACAGGGGGGCTCTACGAGCAGTACTTC.

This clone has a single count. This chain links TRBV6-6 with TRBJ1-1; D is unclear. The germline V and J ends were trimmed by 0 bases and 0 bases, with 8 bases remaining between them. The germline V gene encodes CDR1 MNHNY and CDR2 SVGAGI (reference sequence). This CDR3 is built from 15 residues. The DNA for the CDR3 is TGTGCCAGCAGTTACTCGGCAGGAATGAACACTGAAGCTTTCTTT. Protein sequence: CASSYSAGMNTEAFF.

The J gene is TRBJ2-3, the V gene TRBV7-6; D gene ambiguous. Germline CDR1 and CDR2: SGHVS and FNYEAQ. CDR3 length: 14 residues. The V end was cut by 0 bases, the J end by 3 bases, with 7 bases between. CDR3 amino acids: CASSLASGTDTQYF. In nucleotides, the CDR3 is TGTGCCAGCAGCTTAGCTAGTGGGACAGATACGCAGTATTTT.

The chain's CDR3 is CASSVDSRISSGANVLTF. The CDR3 DNA reads as TGTGCCAGCAGCGTAGATAGTCGAATAAGCTCTGGGGCCAACGTCCTGACTTTC. This chain uses TRBV9 with TRBJ2-6, with D unresolved. Germline V gives CDR1 SGDLS, CDR2 YYNGEE. V shed 0 bases and J shed 0 bases, with 13 bases lying between them. The CDR3 is made up of 18 amino acids. The full variable domain, with the rest looked up from reference TRBV9 and TRBJ2-6, is DSGVTQTPKHLITATGQRVTLRCSPRSGDLSVYWYQQSLDQGLQFLIQYYNGEERAKGNILERFSAQQFPDLHSELNLSSLELGDSALYFCASSVDSRISSGANVLTFGAGSRLTVL.

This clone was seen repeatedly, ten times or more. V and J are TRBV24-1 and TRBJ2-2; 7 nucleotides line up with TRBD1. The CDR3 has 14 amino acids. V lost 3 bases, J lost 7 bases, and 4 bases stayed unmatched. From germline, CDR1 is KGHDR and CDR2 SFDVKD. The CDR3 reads CATSDTWDSGELFF. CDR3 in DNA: TGTGCCACCAGTGATACGTGGGACAGCGGGGAGCTGTTTTTT.

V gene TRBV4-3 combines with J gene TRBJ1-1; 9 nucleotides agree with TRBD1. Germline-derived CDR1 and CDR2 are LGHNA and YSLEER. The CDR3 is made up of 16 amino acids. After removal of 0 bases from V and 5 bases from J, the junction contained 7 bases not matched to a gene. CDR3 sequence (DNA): TGCGCCAGCAGCCAAGATGGGACAGGGATGGAGACTGAAGCTTTCTTT. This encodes CASSQDGTGMETEAFF.

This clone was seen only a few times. The CDR3 protein is CASSERGVAYEQYF. CDR3 DNA sequence: TGTGCCAGCAGTGAACGGGGGGTTGCCTACGAGCAGTACTTC. This chain connects TRBV2 to TRBJ2-7; TRBD2 aligns across 7 bases. The germline V gene has CDR1 SNHLY and CDR2 FYNNEI. The length of the CDR3 is 14 residues. V lost 2 bases to trimming and J lost 2 bases; unmatched junction nucleotides: 3.

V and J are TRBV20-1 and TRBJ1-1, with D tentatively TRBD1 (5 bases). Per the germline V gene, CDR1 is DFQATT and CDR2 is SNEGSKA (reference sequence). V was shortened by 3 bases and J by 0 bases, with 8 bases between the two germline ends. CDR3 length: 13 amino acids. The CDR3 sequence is CSASTGVNTEAFF. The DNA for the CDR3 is TGCAGTGCTAGTACGGGGGTGAACACTGAAGCTTTCTTT.

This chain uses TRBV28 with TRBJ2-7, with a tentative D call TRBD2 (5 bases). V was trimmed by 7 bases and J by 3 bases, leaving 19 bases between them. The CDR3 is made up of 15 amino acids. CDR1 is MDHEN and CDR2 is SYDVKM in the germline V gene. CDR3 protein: CASTPGRYLGYEQYF. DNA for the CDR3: TGTGCCAGCACCCCGGGAAGGTATTTAGGCTACGAGCAGTACTTC.

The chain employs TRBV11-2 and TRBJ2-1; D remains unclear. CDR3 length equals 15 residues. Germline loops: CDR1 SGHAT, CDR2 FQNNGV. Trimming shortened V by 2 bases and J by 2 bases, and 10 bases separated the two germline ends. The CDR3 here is CASSLSSATYNEQFF. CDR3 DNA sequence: TGTGCCAGCAGCTTATCGAGCGCCACCTACAATGAGCAGTTCTTC. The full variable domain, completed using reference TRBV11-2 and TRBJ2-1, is EAGVAQSPRYKIIEKRQSVAFWCNPISGHATLYWYQQILGQGPKLLIQFQNNGVVDDSQLPKDRFSAERLKGVDSTLKIQPAKLEDSAVYLCASSLSSATYNEQFFGPGTRLTVL.

The CDR3 sequence: CASSTGFGGNEQFF. The CDR3 bases are TGTGCCAGTTCCACAGGGTTTGGGGGCAATGAGCAGTTCTTC. The V and J genes are TRBV19 and TRBJ2-1; a weak D match, TRBD1 (6 bases). V was shortened by 8 bases and J by 6 bases, with 17 bases between the two germline ends. The length of the CDR3 is 14 residues. The germline CDR1 and CDR2 sequences are LNHDA and SQIVND (reference sequence).

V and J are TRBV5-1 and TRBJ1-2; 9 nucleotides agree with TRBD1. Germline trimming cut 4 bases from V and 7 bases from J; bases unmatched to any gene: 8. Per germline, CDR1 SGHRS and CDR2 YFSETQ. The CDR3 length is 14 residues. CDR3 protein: CASSSRDRVVGYTF. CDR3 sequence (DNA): TGCGCCAGCAGCAGCCGGGACAGGGTGGTTGGCTACACCTTC.

The CDR3 DNA is TGTGCCAGTAGTCCCGATGGGGGCTTTCTCGGATCTGGGGCCAACGTCCTGACTTTC. Encoded protein: CASSPDGGFLGSGANVLTF. This chain joins TRBV19 and TRBJ2-6, with a tentative D call TRBD1 (6 bases). The CDR3 runs to 19 residues. V was shortened by 5 bases and J by 1 base, with 21 bases between the two germline ends. The germline V gene has CDR1 LNHDA and CDR2 SQIVND (reference sequence).

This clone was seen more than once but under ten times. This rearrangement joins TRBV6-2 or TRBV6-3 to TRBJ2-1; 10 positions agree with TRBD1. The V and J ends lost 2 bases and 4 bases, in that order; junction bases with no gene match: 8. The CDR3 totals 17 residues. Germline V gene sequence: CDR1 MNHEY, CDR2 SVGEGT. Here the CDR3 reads CASSYRTGGYRYNEQFF. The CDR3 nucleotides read TGTGCCAGCAGTTACAGGACAGGGGGATATCGGTACAATGAGCAGTTCTTC.

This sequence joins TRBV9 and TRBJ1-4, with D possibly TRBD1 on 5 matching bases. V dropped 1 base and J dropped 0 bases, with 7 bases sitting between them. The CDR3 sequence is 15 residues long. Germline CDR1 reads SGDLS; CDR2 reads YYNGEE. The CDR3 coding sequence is TGTGCCAGCAGCGTACAGGGATCAACTAATGAAAAACTGTTTTTT. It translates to CASSVQGSTNEKLFF.

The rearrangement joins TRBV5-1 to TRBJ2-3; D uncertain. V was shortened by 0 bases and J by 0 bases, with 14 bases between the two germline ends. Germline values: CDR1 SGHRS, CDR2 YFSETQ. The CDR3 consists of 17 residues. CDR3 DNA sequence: TGCGCCAGCAGCTTGGAAGGGCGGAGATCTAGCACAGATACGCAGTATTTT. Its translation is CASSLEGRRSSTDTQYF.

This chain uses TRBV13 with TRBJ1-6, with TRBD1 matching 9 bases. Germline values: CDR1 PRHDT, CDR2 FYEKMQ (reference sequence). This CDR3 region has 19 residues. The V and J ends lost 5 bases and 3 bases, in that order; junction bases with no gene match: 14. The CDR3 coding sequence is TGTGCCAGCAGCATCAAGACCGGGACAGGGCTCATCTATAATTCACCCCTCCACTTT. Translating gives CASSIKTGTGLIYNSPLHF.

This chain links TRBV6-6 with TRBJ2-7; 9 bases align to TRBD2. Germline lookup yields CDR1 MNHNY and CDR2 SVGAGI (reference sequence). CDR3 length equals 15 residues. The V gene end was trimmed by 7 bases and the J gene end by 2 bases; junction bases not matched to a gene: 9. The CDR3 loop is CASTPAGGAPYEQYF. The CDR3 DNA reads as TGTGCCAGCACTCCCGCGGGAGGGGCCCCCTACGAGCAGTACTTC.

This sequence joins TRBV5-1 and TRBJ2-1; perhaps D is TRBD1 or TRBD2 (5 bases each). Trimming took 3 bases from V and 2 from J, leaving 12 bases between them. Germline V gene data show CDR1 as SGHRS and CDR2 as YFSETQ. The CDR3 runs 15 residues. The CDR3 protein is CASSSYGTTYNEQFF. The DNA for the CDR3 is TGCGCCAGCAGCTCGTACGGGACCACCTACAATGAGCAGTTCTTC.

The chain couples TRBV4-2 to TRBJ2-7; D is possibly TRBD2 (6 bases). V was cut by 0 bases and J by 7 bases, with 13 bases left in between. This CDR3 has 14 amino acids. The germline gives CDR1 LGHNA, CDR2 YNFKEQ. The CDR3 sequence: CASSQDRAGSEQYF. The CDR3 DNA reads TGTGCCAGCAGCCAAGATCGGGCGGGATCTGAGCAGTACTTC.

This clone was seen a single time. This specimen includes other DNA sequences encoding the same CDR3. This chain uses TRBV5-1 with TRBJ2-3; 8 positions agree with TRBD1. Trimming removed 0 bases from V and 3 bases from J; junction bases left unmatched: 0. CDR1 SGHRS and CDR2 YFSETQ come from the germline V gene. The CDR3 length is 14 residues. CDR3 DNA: TGCGCCAGCAGCTTGGACAGGGGGACAGATACGCAGTATTTT. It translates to CASSLDRGTDTQYF.

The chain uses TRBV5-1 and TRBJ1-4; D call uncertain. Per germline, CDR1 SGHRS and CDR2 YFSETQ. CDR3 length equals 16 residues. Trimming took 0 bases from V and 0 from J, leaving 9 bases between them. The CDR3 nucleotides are TGCGCCAGCAGCTTGGGAAGAGACACAACTAATGAAAAACTGTTTTTT. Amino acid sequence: CASSLGRDTTNEKLFF.

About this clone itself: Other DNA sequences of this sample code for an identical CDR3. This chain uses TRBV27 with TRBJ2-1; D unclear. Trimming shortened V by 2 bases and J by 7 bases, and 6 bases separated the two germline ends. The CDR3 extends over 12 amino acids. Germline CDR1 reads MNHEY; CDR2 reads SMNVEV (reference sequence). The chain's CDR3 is CASSLIGNEQFF. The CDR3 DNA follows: TGTGCCAGCAGTTTAATAGGGAATGAGCAGTTCTTC.

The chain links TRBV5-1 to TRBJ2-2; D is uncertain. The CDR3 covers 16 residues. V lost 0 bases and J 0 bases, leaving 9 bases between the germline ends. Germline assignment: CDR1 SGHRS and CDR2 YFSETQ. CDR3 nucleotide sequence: TGCGCCAGCAGCTTGGAACGGACCGCGAACACCGGGGAGCTGTTTTTT. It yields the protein CASSLERTANTGELFF. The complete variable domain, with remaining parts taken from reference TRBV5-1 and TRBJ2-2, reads KAGVTQTPRYLIKTRGQQVTLSCSPISGHRSVSWYQQTPGQGLQFLFEYFSETQRNKGNFPGRFSGRQFSNSRSEMNVSTLELGDSALYLCASSLERTANTGELFFGEGSRLTVL.

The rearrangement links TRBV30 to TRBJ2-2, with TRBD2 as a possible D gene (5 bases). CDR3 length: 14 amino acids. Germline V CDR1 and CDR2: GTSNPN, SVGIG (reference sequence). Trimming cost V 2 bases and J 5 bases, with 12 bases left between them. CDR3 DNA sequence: TGTGCCTGGAGTACTAGGCCTGTGACCGGGGAGCTGTTTTTT. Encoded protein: CAWSTRPVTGELFF.